This T cell receptor (beta chain) comes out of a study of blood T cells in healthy people across ages (dated by TCRdb to about 2015). For context, the study as a whole: In model experiments, template switching captured roughly one uniquely barcoded TCR beta cDNA molecule for every two T cells. Using deep sequencing normalized with unique cDNA molecular identifiers, the study measured how TCR beta repertoire diversity changes with age. The donors were divided into four age groups: young (average roughly 17 years), middle-aged (approximately 39), aged (approximately 62) and long-lived (around 80). To avoid experimental bias, donors of different ages were randomly spread across the sequencing lanes. Two additional independent replicas of 1 million unique cDNA reads from the same blood draw were analyzed for two donors (one aged 18 to 30 and one aged 80 or older). Overall study outcomes, separate from this receptor: Donor CMV infection status was unknown, potentially confounding age-related changes in expanded clonotypes. As age increased, observed TCR beta diversity per million T cells dropped in a roughly linear way, and a significant reduction was already evident by age 40. There was a strong correlation between observed TCR beta diversity and the percentage of naive T cells measured by flow cytometry. Compared with the aged group, the long-lived group had more naive CD4+ T cells, fewer expanded clones and increased TCR diversity, a pattern suggesting age selection. Bulk unsorted PBMC profiling prevented conclusive comparison of naive and antigen-experienced compartments. Estimates of total diversity from one million sequenced T cells were regarded as lower bounds and underestimates.

The library was built by means of 5' RACE. The sequencer was an Illumina HiSeq 2500. A second PCR of about 6 to 11 cycles was run with a J-beta primer mix and a sample-barcoded 5' primer. Each TCR beta cDNA molecule received a unique molecular identifier from a template-switch 5' adaptor carrying 12 random nucleotides. Each sample yielded at least 2.5 million CDR3-containing paired-end reads. First-strand cDNA synthesis was performed from all RNA using the Mint cDNA synthesis kit, with priming by a TRBC-specific oligonucleotide. Following uracil-DNA glycosylase treatment, all cDNA underwent a first 18-cycle PCR with the universal primers M1SS and BC2_uni_R. Under the source paper's analysis protocol: Each sample was normalized by randomly selecting 1 million high-quality reads, each carrying a distinct molecular identifier. Instead of being binned into consensus sequences, reads with shared molecular identifiers were discarded. CDR3 identification, clonotype clustering and error correction used MiTCR with a Q25 quality threshold and the strictest error-elimination algorithm. A nonparametric unseen species model with Euler transformation was used to estimate a lower bound on total TCR beta diversity. Clones were called with MiXCR by TCRdb after fastp trimmed the public reads at Q25, and only in-frame beta chains were retained. Identical CDR3 proteins give one entry, which carries the most common genes and DNA. For this entry, the V and J calls and clone size follow TCRdb and not the study's own pipeline. The sample table lists roughly 1,700,000 distinct CDR3 sequences, 28% of them with a count of one. More than 6% of the sample goes to the ten largest clones.

Donors were around 37 systemically healthy Caucasian individuals from Russia aged about 6 to 100 years. Each donor gave about 9.8 milliliters of peripheral blood, drawn into EDTA-treated Vacutainer tubes. Ficoll-Paque density-gradient centrifugation was used to isolate PBMCs, with at least 7 million per sample. Total RNA was extracted from PBMCs with Trizol reagent, with at least 6 micrograms obtained per sample. For every donor, an aliquot of PBMCs went through flow cytometry to measure the percentages of naive CD45RAhigh/CD27high T cells. Comment on this clonotype: There is no known antigen for this receptor. Base qualities are missing; no much larger clone stands one base away.

Trimming removed 7 bases from V and 4 bases from J; the gene matches leave 4 bases unexplained. Taken from cysteine to phenylalanine, the CDR3 has 12 residues. Only CDR3 DNA is held: 36 bases, read in frame from base 1. Sequences SGHDT (CDR1) and YYEEEE (CDR2) are obtained from the germline V gene. This sequence originates from a woman in her 30s in good health. The chain was built from TRBV5-6 and TRBJ1-2; a stretch of 7 junction bases matches TRBD1. The sequenced sample consisted of blood. The bases are TGTGCCAGCGCCGACAGGGCCTATGGCTACACCTTC. The encoded protein is CASADRAYGYTF.